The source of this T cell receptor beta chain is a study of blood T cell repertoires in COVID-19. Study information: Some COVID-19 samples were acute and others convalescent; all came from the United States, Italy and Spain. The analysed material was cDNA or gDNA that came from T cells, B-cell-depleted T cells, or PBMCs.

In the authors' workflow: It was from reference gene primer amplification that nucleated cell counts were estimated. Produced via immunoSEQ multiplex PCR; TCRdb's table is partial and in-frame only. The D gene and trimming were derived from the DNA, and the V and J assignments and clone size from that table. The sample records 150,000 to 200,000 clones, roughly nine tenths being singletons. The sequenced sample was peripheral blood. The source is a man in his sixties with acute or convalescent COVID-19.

CDR3: CASSSWGQTEAFF. The CDR3 bases are TGTGCCAGCAGCTCCTGGGGGCAGACTGAAGCTTTCTTT. The chain uses TRBV27 and TRBJ1-1, with D maybe TRBD1 (6 bases). This CDR3 comprises 13 residues. Germline-derived CDR1 and CDR2 are MNHEY and SMNVEV (reference sequence). V was pared by 6 bases and J by 5 bases, with 13 bases between.